Below, 26 T cell receptor beta chains from the same sample are listed, as sequenced in a study of spatial heterogeneity in lung cancer. Time point of the sample: sample taken at primary tumor resection. Sequencing was performed on whole RNA extracted from tumor and nontumor lung tissue, or from frozen PBMC, and the material was left unsorted. TCRdb reprocessed the 5' RACE reads with MiXCR, giving one entry per CDR3 protein. The sample shows about 47,000 distinct CDR3 sequences, around 11% of them seen only once. The sequencing here drew on PBMCs, taken at surgery. All receptors derive from a female donor with early-stage non-small cell lung cancer.

As for this clonotype: Germline and junction disagree at one end, which may indicate a read error. J is TRBJ2-1 and V is TRBV4-3, with 9 bases lining up with TRBD1. The germline V gene has CDR1 LGHNA and CDR2 YSLEER. The CDR3 length is 19 residues. CDR3: CASSQGYWTGARNYDEQFF. In nucleotides, the CDR3 is TGCGCCAGCAGCCAAGGTTACTGGACAGGGGCCCGCAACTACGATGAGCAGTTCTTC.

The V and J genes are TRBV20-1 and TRBJ1-5; no reliable D call. The V gene's germline CDR1 is DFQATT and CDR2 SNEGSKA (reference sequence). The CDR3 is 14 amino acids. V gave up 6 bases and J gave up 1 base, with 13 bases separating them. CDR3 sequence: CSAGPPPSNQPQHF. DNA for the CDR3: TGCAGTGCGGGTCCTCCCCCGAGCAATCAGCCCCAGCATTTT.

This clonotype was detected ten times or more. V gene TRBV6-6 combines with J gene TRBJ1-2; D is ambiguous. Between the trimmed V and J ends, which lost 2 bases and 2 bases, there was a span of 12 bases. The V gene's germline CDR1 is MNHNY and CDR2 SVGAGI (reference sequence). This CDR3 has 15 residues. CDR3 sequence (DNA): TGTGCCAGCAGTTACGAGGGCGGGAGGAACTATGGCTACACCTTC. This gives the protein CASSYEGGRNYGYTF.

Only a few counts were recorded for this clonotype. The CDR3 sequence: CASSRTPGQGGNTIYF. The CDR3 region has the DNA TGTGCCAGCAGCCGGACGCCAGGACAGGGAGGAAACACCATATATTTT. The rearrangement uses TRBV3-1 and TRBJ1-3, with TRBD1 matching over 8 bases. Germline CDR1 and CDR2: LGHDT and YNNKEL (reference sequence). CDR3 length equals 16 residues. J gave up 4 bases and V 4 bases, and 9 bases lay outside the gene matches.

This clonotype was observed a few times. The J gene is TRBJ1-4, the V gene TRBV7-2, with no clear D. CDR3 length equals 15 residues. Germline assignment: CDR1 SGHTA and CDR2 FQGNSA. Trimming removed 5 bases at V and 5 bases at J, with 15 bases between. The DNA of the CDR3 is TGTGCCAGCAGCCTCTCCGGAGGCAACAATGAAAAACTGTTTTTT. As protein: CASSLSGGNNEKLFF.

The chain uses TRBV9 and TRBJ2-3, with 7 bases fitting TRBD1. After removal of 3 bases from V and 7 bases from J, the junction contained 8 bases not matched to a gene. The CDR3 spans 14 residues. Germline V gene lookup returns CDR1 SGDLS and CDR2 YYNGEE. The CDR3 sequence: CASSGSTGTNTQYF. CDR3 in DNA: TGTGCCAGCAGCGGATCGACAGGGACAAATACGCAGTATTTT.

This clonotype was observed a handful of times. The chain carries TRBV7-2 and TRBJ2-7; possibly TRBD2 for D (6 bases). The V end was cut by 5 bases, the J end by 3 bases, with 29 bases between. The germline V gene encodes CDR1 SGHTA and CDR2 FQGNSA. This CDR3 is 19 amino acids long. The CDR3 here is CASSRRRGAGGAWGYEQYF. For the CDR3, the DNA is TGTGCCAGCAGCCGGCGACGTGGAGCTGGCGGGGCCTGGGGCTACGAGCAGTACTTC.

This clonotype has at least ten counts. The genes are TRBV29-1 and TRBJ1-2; TRBD1 matches at 8 bases. V was pared by 7 bases and J by 4 bases, with 8 bases of the junction left unmatched. This CDR3 has 13 amino acids. The germline CDR1 and CDR2 sequences are SQVTM and ANQGSEA. CDR3 in amino acids: CSADFTGGYGYTF. In DNA, the CDR3 is TGCAGCGCTGATTTCACAGGGGGCTATGGCTACACCTTC. Full variable domain (remainder filled in from reference TRBV29-1 and TRBJ1-2): SAVISQKPSRDICQRGTSLTIQCQVDSQVTMMFWYRQQPGQSLTLIATANQGSEATYESGFVIDKFPISRPNLTFSTLTVSNMSPEDSSIYLCSADFTGGYGYTFGSGTRLTVV.

This clonotype was picked up many times. For the CDR3, the DNA is TGTGCCAGCAGTTTCGGGCAGGCCAATCAGCCCCAGCATTTT. Amino acids: CASSFGQANQPQHF. J is TRBJ1-5 and V is TRBV12-3 or TRBV12-4; D unclear. The CDR3 contains 14 residues. Deletions cut 3 bases from V and 3 bases from J, with 9 bases between.

This clonotype was detected only once. The chain has TRBV5-4 and TRBJ2-1, with 8 bases lining up with TRBD1. The CDR3 spans 14 residues. The germline gives CDR1 SGHNT, CDR2 YYREEE (reference sequence). The V gene end was trimmed by 2 bases and the J gene end by 5 bases; junction bases not matched to a gene: 3. The CDR3 protein is CASSLRTGNNEQFF. The CDR3 bases are TGTGCCAGCAGCTTAAGGACAGGGAACAATGAGCAGTTCTTC.

This clonotype was counted a few times. The J gene is TRBJ2-3, the V gene TRBV27, with 8 positions matching TRBD1. Trimming took 5 bases from V and 1 from J; bases not matched to a gene: 2. The CDR3 sequence is 14 residues long. Germline loops: CDR1 MNHEY, CDR2 SMNVEV (reference sequence). CDR3 region: CASSLDRGTDTQYF. The CDR3 region has the DNA TGTGCCAGCAGTCTGGACAGGGGCACAGATACGCAGTATTTT.

The chain uses TRBV7-9 and TRBJ2-7; 10 bases are shared with TRBD1. The J segment lost 5 bases and the V segment lost 5 bases, leaving 12 bases of the junction unmatched. The CDR3 is 16 residues long. Germline-derived CDR1 and CDR2 are SEHNR and FQNEAQ (reference sequence). Written as DNA, the CDR3 is TGTGCCAGCAGCCCCACTCGGACAGGGGGAATCAACGAGCAGTACTTC. Encoded protein: CASSPTRTGGINEQYF.

There are many counts of this clonotype. This sequence joins TRBV12-3 or TRBV12-4 and TRBJ1-6; no definite D call. The CDR3 length is 14 residues. Trimming took 1 base from V and 11 from J, leaving 12 bases between them. CDR3 coding DNA: TGTGCCAGCAGTTTAGGGGCAGCTTGGGCACCCCTCCACTTT. As protein: CASSLGAAWAPLHF.

Many counts were recorded for this clonotype. The chain joins TRBV28 to TRBJ2-3; TRBD2 aligns across 7 bases. Germline V gives CDR1 MDHEN, CDR2 SYDVKM. The CDR3 has 16 amino acids. Trimming removed 4 bases from V and 3 bases from J; junction bases left unmatched: 10. The chain's CDR3 is CASSYPRGSGTDTQYF. In DNA form, the CDR3 reads TGTGCCAGCAGTTACCCCCGGGGTAGCGGGACAGATACGCAGTATTTT.

This clonotype was recorded a few times. The chain links TRBV2 to TRBJ1-4; possibly TRBD1 for D (5 bases). This CDR3 has 12 amino acids. Per the germline V gene, CDR1 is SNHLY and CDR2 is FYNNEI. Trimming stripped 7 bases from V and 4 bases from J, with 7 bases between. DNA of the CDR3: TGTGCCAGCACCCAGGGTAATGAAAAACTGTTTTTT. It is translated as CASTQGNEKLFF.

This clonotype has only a few counts. The chain uses TRBV29-1 and TRBJ2-5; 7 bases align to TRBD1. CDR1 is SQVTM, CDR2 ANQGSEA, per germline. The CDR3 length is 12 residues. Trimming cost V 4 bases and J 2 bases; bases outside gene matches: 1. The CDR3 spells CSVAGQQETQYF. In DNA, the CDR3 is TGCAGCGTTGCGGGACAGCAAGAGACCCAGTACTTC.

This clonotype was detected only a few times. The chain uses TRBV10-3 and TRBJ1-3; the D is unclear. CDR1 is ENHRY and CDR2 is SYGVKD in the germline V gene. The CDR3 consists of 17 residues. The germline V and J ends were trimmed by 3 bases and 0 bases, with 15 bases remaining between them. The CDR3 DNA is TGTGCCATCAGTGATATTCGAGGCGGCCTCTCTGGAAACACCATATATTTT. This sequence encodes CAISDIRGGLSGNTIYF.

In its sample, this clonotype is medium-sized. The chain is built from TRBV6-5 and TRBJ1-2, with a possible D match to TRBD1 (6 bases). Trimming removed 2 bases at V and 1 base at J, with 11 bases between. The germline gives CDR1 MNHEY, CDR2 SVGAGI. The CDR3 sequence is 15 residues long. CDR3: CASSYGGADNYGYTF. The CDR3 bases are TGTGCCAGCAGTTACGGGGGGGCCGATAACTATGGCTACACCTTC.

The chain joins TRBV5-1 to TRBJ2-1; D uncertain. Germline lookup yields CDR1 SGHRS and CDR2 YFSETQ. Deletions cut 0 bases from V and 6 bases from J, with 7 bases between. The CDR3 is 13 residues long. The CDR3 DNA is TGCGCCAGCAGCTTGGACGGTCTCAATGAGCAGTTCTTC. Protein sequence: CASSLDGLNEQFF.

The J gene is TRBJ2-4, the V gene TRBV5-1; the match to TRBD2 covers 11 bases. The CDR3 sequence is 14 residues long. The V gene's germline CDR1 is SGHRS and CDR2 YFSETQ. The trim removed 0 bases at V and 14 bases at J, leaving 7 bases unmatched. The DNA of the CDR3 is TGCGCCAGCAGCTTGGATTCTAGCGGGGGGACTAAGTACTTC. This codes for CASSLDSSGGTKYF.

V gene TRBV18 combines with J gene TRBJ2-1, with D tentatively TRBD1 or TRBD2 (5 bases each). V gave up 3 bases and J gave up 5 bases, with 17 bases separating them. The germline CDR1 and CDR2 sequences are KGHSH and LQKENI. The CDR3 covers 16 residues. The CDR3 protein is CASSPSRGRSHNEQFF. In DNA form, the CDR3 reads TGTGCCAGCTCACCGTCACGGGGACGGTCACACAATGAGCAGTTCTTC.

This clonotype appeared a few times. The chain couples TRBV7-9 to TRBJ1-2, with D uncertain. This CDR3 contains 13 residues. V gave up 1 base and J gave up 7 bases, with 10 bases separating them. Germline V gene sequence: CDR1 SEHNR, CDR2 FQNEAQ (reference sequence). The CDR3 reads CASSLVLSPGYTF. CDR3 sequence (DNA): TGTGCCAGCAGCTTAGTCCTTAGTCCTGGCTACACCTTC. Full variable domain (remainder filled in from reference TRBV7-9 and TRBJ1-2): DTGVSQNPRHKITKRGQNVTFRCDPISEHNRLYWYRQTLGQGPEFLTYFQNEAQLEKSRLLSDRFSAERPKGSFSTLEIQRTEQGDSAMYLCASSLVLSPGYTFGSGTRLTVV.

This clonotype was counted between two and nine times. V is TRBV7-9 and J is TRBJ1-4, with 7 bases lining up with TRBD1. Germline V CDR1 and CDR2: SEHNR, FQNEAQ (reference sequence). This CDR3 comprises 17 residues. V shed 0 bases and J 4 bases; nucleotides not matched to a gene: 8. This CDR3 reads CASSLATGTANNEKLFF. CDR3 coding DNA: TGTGCCAGCAGCTTAGCAACCGGGACAGCTAATAATGAAAAACTGTTTTTT.

This clonotype was counted between two and nine times. The chain uses TRBV6-1 and TRBJ1-2; D perhaps matches TRBD1 (6 bases). The V gene's germline CDR1 is MNHNS and CDR2 SASEGT. With 1 base removed from V and 7 bases from J, the gap between germline ends came to 13 bases. The CDR3 length is 14 residues. CDR3 sequence: CASSEVGWDIGYTF. In nucleotides, the CDR3 is TGTGCCAGCAGTGAAGTAGGTTGGGACATTGGCTACACCTTC.

In DNA form, the CDR3 reads TGTGCCAGCAGTTTTGGCACCACAACTCAGCCCCAGCATTTT. It specifies CASSFGTTTQPQHF. The V and J genes are TRBV12-3 or TRBV12-4 and TRBJ1-5; D gene unclear. V was pared by 3 bases and J by 6 bases, with 12 bases between. The CDR3 runs to 14 residues.

This clonotype turned up a few times. The chain recombines TRBV11-3 with TRBJ2-2; TRBD1 matches 7 bases. The CDR3 extends over 13 amino acids. Germline V lookup: CDR1 SGHNT, CDR2 YENEEA. With V trimmed by 5 bases and J by 6 bases, 3 bases remained unmatched. The CDR3 here is CASSPRGPGELFF. The CDR3 region has the DNA TGTGCCAGCAGCCCAAGGGGGCCCGGGGAGCTGTTTTTT.